This T cell receptor beta chain emerged from a study of cytomegalovirus exposure and HLA in healthy donors (dated by TCRdb to 2015 to 2018). Background on the whole study: An earlier analysis of some 500 of the donors reported 250 to 350 Gb of sequence data and around 110 million unique TCR beta sequences from some 180 million T cells. Roughly 300 gigabases of sequencing data and around 80 million unique TCR sequences made up an early release that covered about 640 HLA-typed donors. Of the 300 to 450 genotyped donors, 70% to 90% were placed in the genetic ancestry cluster associated with self-reported Caucasian donors. The aim of the study was to test whether cataloging public T cell receptors could identify signatures of past pathogen exposure. Using immunosequencing, the study profiled T cell repertoires from around 670 subjects and related those repertoires to cytomegalovirus serostatus. Besides the first cohort of approximately 710 subjects, a separate validation cohort made up of 120 different subjects was used. To predict cytomegalovirus infection status, the study brought together high-throughput TCR immunosequencing, statistical association of individual TCRs with disease status, and machine learning. To study patterns of TCR occurrence, a later analysis re-analyzed previously published TCR beta repertoires from around 670 donors and added high-resolution HLA genotyping. In the later analysis, no new phenotypic data were used to find candidate immune exposures; instead, reliance was placed on TCR beta sequences and their occurrence across donors. An earlier analysis of approximately 580 of the donors used high-throughput TCR beta sequencing to judge whether each TCR beta V gene segment behaved as functional or pseudogenic. Alongside the repertoire data, information on donor age, sex, ethnicity and CMV serostatus was compiled. A later genetic analysis used genome-wide SNP genotypes for about 65% of the roughly 700 donors, treating that subset as a discovery cohort. Every repertoire in the discovery cohort had been generated on one and the same sequencing platform. HLA typing covered class I and class II loci at four-digit resolution. The number of donors typed differed by locus, with about 629-640 for A, B, C, DRB1 and DQB1, around 560 for DQA1, about 610 for DPA1, and some 470 for DPB1. Roughly five DR-DQ haplotypes were treated as single units for association and clustering because of strong linkage in the cohort. Across 300 to 500 genotyped donors of the cohort, an average of about 250,000 unique TCR beta nucleotide sequences per donor were sequenced, and around 20% of those sequences were non-productive.

The library relied on the immunoSEQ multiplex PCR assay. A mixture of 60 forward primers for TCR Vbeta segments and 13 reverse primers for TCR Jbeta segments was used in the multiplex PCR. Amplification of the CDR3 region of rearranged TCR beta genes was performed with a multiplex PCR assay on genomic DNA. On the Illumina HiSeq System, the amplified TCR beta libraries were sequenced as 87-base-pair reads. As for the original processing: Across the 700 or so repertoires, a later analysis counted 80 million or so unique TCR beta chains, 9.5 million to 12 million of which were shared by at least two donors. A nearest-neighbor algorithm error-corrected the raw reads and collapsed the reads into unique sequences, merging closely related sequences to remove PCR and sequencing errors. CDR3 sequences were aligned to IMGT reference sequences to assign V, D and J gene segments. For a sequence to be retained, at least a six-nucleotide match to both a V gene segment and a J gene segment was required. A rearrangement counted as productive if the CDR3 had no stop codons and remained in frame with V and J, and every other rearrangement counted as non-productive. Following IMGT convention, CDR3 was defined as the stretch from the second conserved V-encoded cysteine up to the conserved J-encoded phenylalanine. Sequences without an unambiguous match to a single V gene segment were excluded from the earlier analysis of 450 to 650 of the donors. In an earlier analysis of approximately 610 of the donors, V segments were called functional above 56.7% productive rearrangements and were called segregating when the between-donor standard deviation exceeded 5%. A statistical classification framework was built to diagnose cytomegalovirus status from the catalog of TCR beta chain sequences. In a later analysis, TCR nucleotide sequences were compared against IMGT/GENE-DB human TR gene sequences so that V and J genes could be assigned. A later analysis assigned CDR3 sequences and most-parsimonious VDJ recombination scenarios with the TCRdist pipeline. In a later analysis, each TCR beta chain was defined by its CDR3 amino acid sequence together with its V-gene family, and reads without a unique V-gene family were excluded. A later analysis removed nearly 600 highly shared, low-generation-probability nucleotide sequences to deal with suspected cross-contamination and a sequencing artifact. In a later analysis, a clonal expansion index was calculated for each public chain from normalized within-repertoire ranks of inferred template counts. In a later analysis, generation probabilities were computed with a VDJ recombination model fitted to out-of-frame rearrangements, and the resulting probabilities were checked against IGoR. In a later analysis, TCR-TCR, TCR-HLA and TCR-CMV co-occurrence was scored with hypergeometric tests, and a repertoire-size bias correction was applied to TCR pairs. To estimate false discovery rates, a later analysis permuted the HLA or CMV assignments 20 times. In a later analysis, co-occurring TCRs were grouped using DBSCAN, with TCRdist sequence similarity added in when clustering inside HLA-allele-positive subsets. For co-occurrence clustering, repertoires with fewer than 30,000 or more than 120,000 public chains were excluded, along with several repertoires with anomalous nucleotide sharing. TCRdb carries this immuneACCESS record with in-frame sequences only. Its versions omit some clonotypes, under half of them owing to an unresolved V gene in the studies checked, with the rest unexplained. The D gene and trimming were derived from the DNA, and the V and J assignments and clone size from that table. This sample holds roughly 130,000 clones; about 8.5% were observed only once. Of the sample, 5.5% is held by the ten largest clones.

The CDR3 contains 13 residues, cysteine and phenylalanine counted. Only the CDR3 DNA is retained, 39 bases long and in frame from the first base. The germline V gene (reference sequence) supplies CDR1 LNHDA and CDR2 SQIVND. V was cut back by 0 bases and J by 2 bases, leaving a gap of 4 bases between them. On this clone: No antigen is known for it. No base-level quality is on record; no much larger clone is a single base apart.

What the work shows at the level of the full study, not this receptor alone: Broadly in line with IMGT annotations, most TCR beta V segments showed up in productive rearrangements about 90% or about 30% of the time in an earlier analysis of under 700 of the donors. For the cohort, immune exposure information was limited to CMV serostatus. Some IMGT-functional V segments, including TRBV6-2 and TRBV6-3, could not be told apart with the 87-base-pair reads, so those segments were excluded. A later genetic analysis reported fewer N-insertions in productive TCRs among donors in an Asian-associated ancestry cluster than the 666-donor mean. Only TCR beta chains were sequenced in this cohort, and the absence of alpha or paired-chain data limited detectable features. A group of highly shared sequence variants was considered likely to be a technical artifact of the sequencing pipeline. A later analysis found that HLA-associated TCR beta chains were more clonally expanded and had lower generation probabilities than equally common non-associated chains. When HLA alleles, especially DR and DQ, strongly co-occurred, attributing TCR associations to individual alleles was difficult. Most CMV-associated TCR beta chains appeared to be HLA-restricted in a later analysis, and the HLA associations seemed to be driven largely by CMV exposure. In vitro tests confirmed that a few of the cytomegalovirus-associated TCR beta chains recognize cytomegalovirus antigens. A later genetic analysis associated a missense DCLRE1C variant with V-gene and J-gene trimming of TCR beta chains, and an independent cohort replicated the association. About 17 rarely observed V segments, including chromosome 9 orphons, were excluded from the earlier analysis of about 610 of the donors because counts were too low. The classifier was reported to diagnose cytomegalovirus status with high specificity and sensitivity in both the original and validation cohorts. A further reported finding was that TCR beta sequences accurately predicted the HLA-A and HLA-B alleles for most subjects in the first cohort. In a later analysis, several top co-occurrence clusters were reported to appear linked to parvovirus B19, influenza, CMV and Epstein-Barr virus. It was suggested by the authors that the approach could potentially be generalized to other disease states and immunological phenotypes. In a later analysis, TCR association rates were found to vary across HLA loci, with the most associated TCRs seen for DRB1 alleles and the fewest for HLA-C alleles. Correlated functional status among segregating V segments might reflect linkage disequilibrium, but an unknown experimental factor could not be ruled out. While some public TCRs were present in many individuals, most TCR sequences turned up only very rarely across donors. In a later analysis, some 18,000 TCR beta sequences were associated with specific HLA alleles at a false discovery rate of 0.05. Because some donors lacked HLA typing at each locus, the association tests relied only on the typed subset. The study listed 150 to 200 TCR beta chains as associated with cytomegalovirus. Presence/absence analyses assumed roughly uniform sequencing depth across donors, an assumption that may not hold.

The cohort comprised several hundred healthy bone marrow donors. At the time of sampling, every cohort member was nominally healthy, though immune exposures that went unrecorded were likely present. The donor tested CMV seronegative and was one of the 352 seronegative cohort members. A peripheral blood sample was provided by each donor, and peripheral blood mononuclear cells were used for TCR beta sequencing. The Qiagen DNeasy Blood Extraction Kit was used to extract genomic DNA from the blood cell samples. Material: PBMCs. The chain joins TRBV19 to TRBJ2-5, with the D gene uncertain. The sequence was collected from a man aged 40-50 years in good health and CMV-seronegative. The CDR3 here reads CASSIDGQETQYF. The nucleotide sequence is given as TGTGCCAGTAGTATAGACGGGCAAGAGACCCAGTACTTC.